This T cell receptor (beta chain) stems from a study of CD8 T cells in ankylosing spondylitis. Study-wide points: Disease-linked clones bore a CD8+ phenotype, appearing relatively rarely in peripheral blood. Enrichment of disease-linked clones was reportedly significant in matched ankylosing spondylitis synovial fluid. One TCR beta motif, made up of roughly 8 highly homologous variants, appeared characteristic of ankylosing spondylitis blood.

A few counts support this clonotype. Its antigen is unknown. Libraries of TCR beta came from quantitative 5'-RACE with molecular barcodes. TCRdb analysed the 5' RACE reads with MiXCR anew, one entry per CDR3 protein. The sample shows under 850,000 distinct CDR3 sequences, 15% to 20% of them seen only once. Looked up from germline, CDR1 is SGHTA and CDR2 is FQGNSA. The V and J ends lost 1 base and 6 bases respectively, with 13 bases between them. The CDR3 sequence is 14 residues long. The receptor was isolated from a male donor with ankylosing spondylitis. The chain has TRBV7-2 and TRBJ2-7; TRBD2 might be the D (5 bases). Sequenced: blood, either unsorted or a sorted T cell fraction (not recorded which). The CDR3 DNA follows: TGTGCCAGCAGCTTAGGCCCAACGGGGAGCGAGCAGTACTTC. It yields the protein CASSLGPTGSEQYF.